The next 28 T cell receptor beta chains were all read from a single sample in a study of T cells in Graves' hyperthyroidism and ophthalmopathy. TCR beta CDR3 sequences were amplified from RNA transcripts. With the HTBI primer set, the TCR CDR3 went through a first round of RT-PCR. TCRdb redid the calling of the multiplex PCR reads with MiXCR, one entry per CDR3 protein. The sample lists fewer than 700,000 distinct CDR3 sequences; roughly 15% were seen once. Sequenced sample: blood. Source of these receptors: a woman under 30 with Graves' ophthalmopathy.

This clonotype came up many times. The rearrangement uses TRBV6-1 and TRBJ1-1, with D hard to call. V was pared by 0 bases and J by 3 bases, with 8 bases between. Germline CDR1 MNHNS, CDR2 SASEGT. CDR3 size: 14 residues. CDR3 protein: CASSEAREDTEAFF. The CDR3 coding sequence is TGTGCCAGCAGTGAAGCGAGGGAGGACACTGAAGCTTTCTTT.

The V and J genes are TRBV2 and TRBJ2-1; D gene unclear. Germline V CDR1 and CDR2: SNHLY, FYNNEI. V lost 3 bases and J lost 3, with 12 bases in between. The CDR3 spans 15 residues. The CDR3 DNA reads TGTGCCAGCAGTGACTTGGGATTGGGCTACAATGAGCAGTTCTTC. This codes for CASSDLGLGYNEQFF. Full variable domain (remainder filled in from reference TRBV2 and TRBJ2-1): EPEVTQTPSHQVTQMGQEVILRCVPISNHLYFYWYRQILGQKVEFLVSFYNNEISEKSEIFDDQFSVERPDGSNFTLKIRSTKLEDSAMYFCASSDLGLGYNEQFFGPGTRLTVL.

In this sample, this clonotype turned up many times. In DNA, the CDR3 is TGTGCCAGCAGTTCTTACCGGGACGGTAGCAATCAGCCCCAGCATTTT. As protein: CASSSYRDGSNQPQHF. This chain connects TRBV28 to TRBJ1-5; possible D gene TRBD1, 5 bases. CDR3 length: 16 residues. From germline, CDR1 is MDHEN and CDR2 SYDVKM. V was shortened by 4 bases and J by 0 bases, with 13 bases between the two germline ends.

In its sample, this clonotype was seen many times. J is TRBJ2-1 and V is TRBV9; D tentatively fits TRBD1 or TRBD2 (7 bases each). The germline V gene has CDR1 SGDLS and CDR2 YYNGEE. The CDR3 extends over 15 amino acids. Trimming cost V 0 bases and J 6 bases, with 13 bases left between them. CDR3 protein: CASSVAGGGGNEQFF. The CDR3 bases are TGTGCCAGCAGCGTAGCAGGGGGGGGAGGCAATGAGCAGTTCTTC.

This clonotype came up many times. This chain uses TRBV6-1 with TRBJ1-2, with 8 bases aligning to TRBD1. V was pared by 1 base and J by 2 bases, with 3 bases of the junction left unmatched. Looked up from germline, CDR1 is MNHNS and CDR2 is SASEGT. CDR3 length: 15 amino acids. In DNA, the CDR3 is TGTGCCAGCAGTGAAGGGTGGACAGGGAACTATGGCTACACCTTC. It translates to CASSEGWTGNYGYTF.

The table lists this clonotype with a few counts. Germline and junction disagree at one end, which may indicate a read error. The chain combines TRBV2 with TRBJ2-1; 11 nucleotides match TRBD2. The CDR3 has 15 residues. Germline CDR1 and CDR2: SNHLY and FYNNEI. This CDR3 is CAISGTSGSLNEQFF. In DNA, the CDR3 is TGTGCCATCAGTGGTACTAGCGGGAGCCTGAATGAGCAGTTCTTC.

The chain is built from TRBV12-3 or TRBV12-4 and TRBJ2-7, with 13 positions matching TRBD2. The CDR3 is 16 residues long. V lost 4 bases and J lost 0; bases outside the gene matches: 3. The CDR3 nucleotides read TGTGCCAGCAGTTCTTGGACTAGCGGGAGCTCCTACGAGCAGTACTTC. It codes for CASSSWTSGSSYEQYF.

The rearrangement links TRBV10-2 to TRBJ1-4, with D perhaps matching TRBD1 (6 bases). The ends were cut back, 4 bases at V and 8 bases at J, with 14 bases in the middle. In germline, CDR1 is WSHSY, CDR2 SAAADI. The CDR3 totals 14 residues. The DNA for the CDR3 is TGCGCCAGCAGTGCACAGGGTACAGGAGAAAAACTGTTTTTT. Encoded protein: CASSAQGTGEKLFF.

This clonotype was counted ten times or more. The rearrangement uses TRBV14 and TRBJ2-1; D unclear. V lost 0 bases, J lost 11 bases, and 11 bases lay in between. Per germline, CDR1 SGHDN and CDR2 FVKESK. The CDR3 runs 13 residues. Here the CDR3 reads CASSQERSRQQFF. CDR3 DNA: TGTGCCAGCAGCCAAGAACGGTCTAGGCAGCAGTTCTTC.

At least ten counts were recorded for this clonotype. V is TRBV15 and J is TRBJ2-7; D is unresolved. Trimming shortened V by 1 base and J by 1 base, and 8 bases separated the two germline ends. The CDR3 contains 14 residues. CDR1 is LNHNV, CDR2 YYDKDF, per germline (reference sequence). The CDR3 DNA is TGTGCCACCAGCAGAGGTAAAGAGTCCTACGAGCAGTACTTC. Its protein is CATSRGKESYEQYF.

This clonotype was detected many times. The rearrangement joins TRBV20-1 to TRBJ2-5; 11 bases match TRBD2. The CDR3 has 18 amino acids. Trimming removed 5 bases from V and 0 bases from J; junction bases left unmatched: 14. Germline assignment: CDR1 DFQATT and CDR2 SNEGSKA (reference sequence). In DNA, the CDR3 is TGCAGTGCTGCCCCCAGGCTAGCGGGAGGCTTGTACCAAGAGACCCAGTACTTC. Amino acids: CSAAPRLAGGLYQETQYF.

The V call is TRBV5-1, the J call TRBJ1-2, with D possibly being TRBD1 (6 bases). The CDR3 sequence is 13 residues long. Germline CDR1 SGHRS, CDR2 YFSETQ. The ends were cut back, 4 bases at V and 8 bases at J, with 15 bases in the middle. The DNA of the CDR3 is TGCGCCAGCAGCCCCCCCGACAGGCCAGGCTACACCTTC. This translates into CASSPPDRPGYTF.

This clonotype was picked up a small number of times. The CDR3 bases are TGCAGTGCCCCGAAACCCGAACTAGCGGGGTACAATGAGCAGTTCTTC. This encodes CSAPKPELAGYNEQFF. The gene calls are TRBV20-1 and TRBJ2-1, with TRBD2 identical over 10 bases. V dropped 6 bases and J dropped 4; count of bases not matched to a gene: 12. CDR1 is DFQATT and CDR2 is SNEGSKA in the germline V gene (reference sequence). CDR3 length equals 16 residues.

This clonotype was counted many times. Germline is not matched at one junction end, which may reflect a read error. The J gene is TRBJ1-1, the V gene TRBV18; D ambiguous. Germline assignment: CDR1 KGHSH and CDR2 LQKENI. This CDR3 is built from 16 residues. In DNA, the CDR3 is TGTGCCAGCTCCCCACCCCTTAGGACCTTAAACACTGAAGCTTTCTTT. Translating it yields CASSPPLRTLNTEAFF.

This clonotype was counted a few times. The chain is built from TRBV5-4 and TRBJ1-3, with a weak D call TRBD1 (5 bases). Trimming left V 2 bases short and J 2 bases short, with 8 bases between. Germline CDR1 reads SGHNT; CDR2 reads YYREEE (reference sequence). There are 14 residues in the CDR3. CDR3 protein: CASSFPGAGNTIYF. CDR3 DNA: TGTGCCAGCAGCTTCCCGGGGGCTGGAAACACCATATATTTT.

This chain joins TRBV27 and TRBJ2-7; D gene uncertain. CDR1 and CDR2 (germline): MNHEY, SMNVEV (reference sequence). With 5 bases removed from V and 4 bases from J, the gap between germline ends came to 18 bases. This CDR3 is 15 amino acids long. The CDR3 DNA sequence: TGTGCCAGCAGTGCGCGACTCCACGCTGTATACGAGCAGTACTTC. Encoded protein: CASSARLHAVYEQYF.

This clonotype has just a few counts. This chain links TRBV20-1 with TRBJ2-7, with 8 bases matching TRBD1. The CDR3 is made up of 13 amino acids. Germline CDR1 is DFQATT and CDR2 is SNEGSKA (reference sequence). V was pared by 3 bases and J by 7 bases, with 8 bases of the junction left unmatched. The DNA for the CDR3 is TGCAGTGCTAGCCCAGGGGGCGCGTTGGAGCAGTACTTC. Translation: CSASPGGALEQYF.

This clonotype occurred once. The genes are TRBV30 and TRBJ1-2; 7 bases line up with TRBD1. V was clipped by 0 bases and J by 8 bases; unmatched bases: 9. The CDR3 contains 14 residues. Germline CDR1 GTSNPN, CDR2 SVGIG (reference sequence). The CDR3: CAWSVLQGVGGYTF. The CDR3 bases are TGTGCCTGGAGTGTACTTCAGGGGGTCGGAGGCTACACCTTC.

The chain combines TRBV6-1 with TRBJ2-1; possibly TRBD2 for D (6 bases). The CDR3 sequence is 13 residues long. With 5 bases removed from V and 9 bases from J, the gap between germline ends came to 14 bases. In germline, CDR1 is MNHNS, CDR2 SASEGT. The CDR3 spells CASSLTSFGEQFF. CDR3 in DNA: TGTGCCAGCAGTCTTACTAGCTTCGGTGAGCAGTTCTTC.

CDR3 bases: TGTGCCAGTAGTATTTTCAGGACGGAGCCTAATAGCAATCAGCCCCAGCATTTT. This sequence encodes CASSIFRTEPNSNQPQHF. The genes are TRBV19 and TRBJ1-5; D is unclear. CDR3 length equals 18 residues. Germline assignment: CDR1 LNHDA and CDR2 SQIVND (reference sequence). The ends were cut back, 3 bases at V and 0 bases at J, with 18 bases in the middle.

This clonotype was seen many times. This chain joins TRBV5-1 and TRBJ2-1, with D possibly TRBD2 on 5 matching bases. There are 15 residues in the CDR3. V was pared by 4 bases and J by 0 bases, with 11 bases between. The V gene's germline CDR1 is SGHRS and CDR2 YFSETQ. This CDR3 reads CASSTGIISYNEQFF. As DNA, the CDR3 is TGCGCCAGCAGCACCGGGATCATCTCCTACAATGAGCAGTTCTTC.

Notes on this clonotype: The junction and the germline gene differ at one end; a read error may be behind it. The rearrangement uses TRBV7-3 and TRBJ1-4; D uncertain. The V gene's germline CDR1 is SGHTA and CDR2 FQGTGA. This CDR3 contains 19 residues. The CDR3 sequence is CASSHKVLSGYKSDERLFF. In DNA, the CDR3 is TGCGCCAGCAGCCACAAGGTTCTTAGTGGGTACAAAAGTGATGAAAGACTGTTTTTT.

The table lists this clonotype with a few counts. This rearrangement joins TRBV15 to TRBJ2-3; D is unclear. This CDR3 has 14 residues. Germline-derived CDR1 and CDR2 are LNHNV and YYDKDF (reference sequence). V dropped 0 bases and J dropped 0 bases, with 4 bases sitting between them. CDR3 bases: TGTGCCACCAGCAGAGAGCAGAGCACAGATACGCAGTATTTT. The encoded protein is CATSREQSTDTQYF.

This clonotype was counted at least ten times. The chain has TRBV11-2 and TRBJ1-1, with 9 bases aligning to TRBD1. Looked up from germline, CDR1 is SGHAT and CDR2 is FQNNGV. The CDR3 is 15 residues long. V trimming: 4 bases; J trimming: 5 bases; junction bases outside the gene matches: 8. The chain's CDR3 is CASSSLTGGRTEAFF. CDR3 DNA: TGTGCCAGCAGCTCTTTGACAGGGGGTAGGACTGAAGCTTTCTTT.

This clonotype was observed a handful of times. The chain joins TRBV28 to TRBJ1-3; 7 nucleotides match TRBD1. CDR1 is MDHEN and CDR2 is SYDVKM in the germline V gene. J gave up 1 base and V 2 bases, and 14 bases lay outside the gene matches. The CDR3 sequence is 19 residues long. CDR3 region: CASSLTSRQGLLSGNTIYF. In DNA, the CDR3 is TGTGCCAGCAGTTTAACCTCACGACAGGGTTTACTTTCTGGAAACACCATATATTTT.

This clonotype has at least ten counts. The CDR3, as DNA: TGTGCCAGCAGGAATGATGGACTGCGGGATTTGGGATCCTACGAGCAGTACTTC. This gives the protein CASRNDGLRDLGSYEQYF. This chain uses TRBV2 with TRBJ2-7; D is perhaps TRBD2 (6 bases). The CDR3 is 18 amino acids. Trimming took 6 bases from V and 1 from J, leaving 25 bases between them. CDR1 is SNHLY and CDR2 is FYNNEI in the germline V gene.

This clonotype was detected a few times. This chain uses TRBV20-1 with TRBJ2-3, with D possibly TRBD1 on 5 matching bases. The CDR3 is made up of 15 amino acids. Trimming pared 3 bases from V and 2 bases from J, leaving 15 bases between. The V gene's germline CDR1 is DFQATT and CDR2 SNEGSKA (reference sequence). CDR3 loop: CSASGAGFSTDTQYF. CDR3 coding DNA: TGCAGTGCTAGTGGGGCAGGGTTCTCCACAGATACGCAGTATTTT.

This clonotype has more than one count but fewer than ten. The V gene is TRBV7-9, the J gene TRBJ1-1; no clear D. CDR3 length equals 15 residues. The germline V gene has CDR1 SEHNR and CDR2 FQNEAQ (reference sequence). V lost 1 base and J lost 6, with 15 bases in between. The CDR3 region is CASSLVPGSLAEAFF. CDR3 DNA: TGTGCCAGCAGCTTAGTTCCCGGTTCCCTTGCTGAAGCTTTCTTT.